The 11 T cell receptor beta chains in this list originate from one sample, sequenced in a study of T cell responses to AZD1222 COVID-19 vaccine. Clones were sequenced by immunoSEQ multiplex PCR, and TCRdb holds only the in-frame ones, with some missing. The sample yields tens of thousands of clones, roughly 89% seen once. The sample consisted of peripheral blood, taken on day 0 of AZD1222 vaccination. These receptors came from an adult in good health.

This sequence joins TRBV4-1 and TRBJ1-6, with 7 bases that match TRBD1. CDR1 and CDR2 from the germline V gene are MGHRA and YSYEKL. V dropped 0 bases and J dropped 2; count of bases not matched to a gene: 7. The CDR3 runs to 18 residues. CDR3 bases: TGCGCCAGCAGCCAAGAAGGGCAGGGGGTAACCTATAATTCACCCCTCCACTTT. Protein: CASSQEGQGVTYNSPLHF.

CDR3 residues: CASRMGGNQPQHF. The DNA for the CDR3 is TGTGCCAGCAGGATGGGGGGCAATCAGCCCCAGCATTTT. The V and J genes are TRBV12-3 or TRBV12-4 and TRBJ1-5, with D perhaps TRBD1 (5 bases). This CDR3 has 13 residues. V was pared by 6 bases and J by 2 bases, with 8 bases between.

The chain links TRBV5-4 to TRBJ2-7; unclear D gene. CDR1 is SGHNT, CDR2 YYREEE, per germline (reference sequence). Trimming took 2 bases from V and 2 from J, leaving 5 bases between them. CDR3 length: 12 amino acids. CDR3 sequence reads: CASSFYAYEQYF. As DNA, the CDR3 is TGTGCCAGCAGCTTTTACGCCTACGAGCAGTACTTC.

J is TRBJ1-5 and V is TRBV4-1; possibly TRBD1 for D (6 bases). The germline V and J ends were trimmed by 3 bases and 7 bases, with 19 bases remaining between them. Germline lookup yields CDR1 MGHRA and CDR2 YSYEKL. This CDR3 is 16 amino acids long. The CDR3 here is CASSHLTGTTGQPQHF. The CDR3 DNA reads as TGCGCCAGCAGCCACCTGACAGGCACGACGGGGCAGCCCCAGCATTTT.

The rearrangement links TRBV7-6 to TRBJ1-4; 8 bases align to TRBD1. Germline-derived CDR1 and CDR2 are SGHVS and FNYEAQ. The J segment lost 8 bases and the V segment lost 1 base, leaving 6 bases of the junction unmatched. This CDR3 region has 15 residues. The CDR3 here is CASSLEGQGGEKLFF. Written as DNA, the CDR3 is TGTGCCAGCAGCTTAGAAGGACAGGGTGGCGAAAAACTGTTTTTT.

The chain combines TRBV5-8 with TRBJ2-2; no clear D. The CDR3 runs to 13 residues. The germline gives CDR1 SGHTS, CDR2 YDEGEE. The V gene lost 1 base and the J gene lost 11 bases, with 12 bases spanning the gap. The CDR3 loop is CASSLSESFELFF. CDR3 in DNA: TGTGCCAGCAGCTTGTCTGAGTCTTTCGAGCTGTTTTTT.

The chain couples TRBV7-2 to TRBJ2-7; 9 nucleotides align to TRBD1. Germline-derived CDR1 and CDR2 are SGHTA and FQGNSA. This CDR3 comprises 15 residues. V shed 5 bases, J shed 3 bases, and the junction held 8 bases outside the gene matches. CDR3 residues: CASSPTSGQGYEQYF. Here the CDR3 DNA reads TGTGCCAGCAGCCCGACCTCGGGACAGGGCTACGAGCAGTACTTC.

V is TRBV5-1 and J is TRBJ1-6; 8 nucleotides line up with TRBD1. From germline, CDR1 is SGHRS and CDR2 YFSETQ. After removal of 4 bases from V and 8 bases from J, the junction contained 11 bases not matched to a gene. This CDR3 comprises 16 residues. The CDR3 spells CASSGSAGTGDSPLHF. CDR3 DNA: TGCGCCAGCAGCGGAAGTGCCGGGACAGGCGATTCACCCCTCCACTTT. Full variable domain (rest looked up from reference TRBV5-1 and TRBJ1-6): KAGVTQTPRYLIKTRGQQVTLSCSPISGHRSVSWYQQTPGQGLQFLFEYFSETQRNKGNFPGRFSGRQFSNSRSEMNVSTLELGDSALYLCASSGSAGTGDSPLHFGNGTRLTVT.

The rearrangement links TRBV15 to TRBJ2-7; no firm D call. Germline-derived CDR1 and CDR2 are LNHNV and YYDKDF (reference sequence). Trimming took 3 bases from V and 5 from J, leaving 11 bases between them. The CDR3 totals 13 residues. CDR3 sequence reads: CATSRSPNDEQYF. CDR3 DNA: TGTGCCACCAGCAGGAGCCCAAACGACGAGCAGTACTTC. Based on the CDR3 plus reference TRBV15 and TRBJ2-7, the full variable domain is DAMVIQNPRYQVTQFGKPVTLSCSQTLNHNVMYWYQQKSSQAPKLLFHYYDKDFNNEADTPDNFQSRRPNTSFCFLDIRSPGLGDTAMYLCATSRSPNDEQYFGPGTRLTVT.

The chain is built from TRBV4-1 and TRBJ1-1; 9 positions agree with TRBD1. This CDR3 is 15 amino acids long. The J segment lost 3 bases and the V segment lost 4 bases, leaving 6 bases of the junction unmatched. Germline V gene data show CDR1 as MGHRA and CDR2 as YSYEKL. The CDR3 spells CASSPSQGAYTEAFF. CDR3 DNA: TGCGCCAGCAGCCCGTCACAGGGGGCTTACACTGAAGCTTTCTTT.

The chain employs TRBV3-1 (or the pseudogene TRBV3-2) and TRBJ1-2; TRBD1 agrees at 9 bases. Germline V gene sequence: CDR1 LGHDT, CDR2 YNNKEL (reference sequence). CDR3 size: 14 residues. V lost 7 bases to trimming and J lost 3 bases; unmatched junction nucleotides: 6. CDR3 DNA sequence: TGTGCCAGCACCAACAGGGGGCACCACTATGGCTACACCTTC. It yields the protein CASTNRGHHYGYTF.